This TCR beta chain came from a study of monozygotic twins with inflammatory bowel disease. Overall study results and limits: Neither one strong signal nor one clonotype associated with IBD was supported. Healthy co-twins showed greater TCRbeta diversity (inverse Simpson) than IBD patients.

Phlebotomy per donor yielded a single 2.5 ml blood sample. This CDR3 spans 17 amino acids. In germline, CDR1 is SGHAT, CDR2 FQNNGV. UMIs were attached via template switching, each with a 6-nucleotide sample barcode. TCRdb processed the 5' RACE reads again and assigns one entry to each CDR3 protein, with no DNA. This repertoire includes around 200,000 distinct CDR3 sequences. Of note for this clonotype: Its cognate antigen is unknown.

The sample comprised blood. The V and J genes are TRBV11-2 and TRBJ2-5; TCRdb returns TRBD2, unconfirmable since there is no DNA. The sequence was collected from a human donor with ulcerative colitis or Crohn's disease, or a healthy co-twin of an affected twin (not recorded which). CDR3 sequence: CASSLETREAGKETQYF. Together with reference TRBV11-2 and TRBJ2-5, the CDR3 gives the full variable domain: EAGVAQSPRYKIIEKRQSVAFWCNPISGHATLYWYQQILGQGPKLLIQFQNNGVVDDSQLPKDRFSAERLKGVDSTLKIQPAKLEDSAVYLCASSLETREAGKETQYFGPGTRLLVL.